The rows below give T cell receptor beta chains drawn from one sample of a study of control samples from healthy donors and cancer patients. Sequenced by immunoSEQ multiplex PCR; TCRdb stores in-frame clones only, minus some. Of about 94,000 clones in the sample, 90% were seen once. Source material: blood. The receptors come from a woman between 18 and 30 years old in good health. Each CDR3 is given with its conserved first and last residue. Each record gives: V gene, D gene, clone size, J gene, CDR3 protein, CDR3 DNA. A D gene is named only where the DNA matches it firmly. A row's size may be missing; if present it is once, few, many or a size class.

V: TRBV18; D: TRBD2; size: NA; J: TRBJ2-3; CDR3: CASSPSGGARDTQYF; DNA: TGTGCCAGCTCACCTAGCGGGGGGGCTCGAGATACGCAGTATTTT
V: TRBV2; D: NA; size: few; J: TRBJ1-4; CDR3: CASTVNGNEKLFF; DNA: TGTGCCAGCACCGTAAACGGTAATGAAAAACTGTTTTTT
V: TRBV4-1; D: NA; size: NA; J: TRBJ1-2; CDR3: CASSLTSRGPRGYTF; DNA: TGCGCCAGCAGCCTAACATCCAGGGGTCCCCGGGGCTACACCTTC
V: TRBV11-3; D: NA; size: NA; J: TRBJ2-3; CDR3: CASSQSGGSTDTQYF; DNA: TGTGCCAGCAGCCAATCCGGTGGTAGCACAGATACGCAGTATTTT
V: TRBV5-1; D: TRBD1; size: NA; J: TRBJ2-1; CDR3: CASSSTGVAYNEQFF; DNA: TGCGCCAGCAGCTCCACAGGGGTTGCCTACAATGAGCAGTTCTTC
V: TRBV4-2; D: TRBD1; size: once; J: TRBJ1-6; CDR3: CASSLGQGPSYINSPLHF; DNA: TGTGCCAGCAGCTTGGGACAGGGCCCCTCTTACATTAATTCACCCCTCCACTTT
V: TRBV5-1; D: NA; size: NA; J: TRBJ2-7; CDR3: CASSLEGRAQDSYEQYF; DNA: TGCGCCAGCAGCTTGGAGGGTCGGGCCCAGGACAGCTACGAGCAGTACTTC
V: TRBV19; D: TRBD1; size: NA; J: TRBJ1-2; CDR3: CASSASGTDLYGYTF; DNA: TGTGCCAGTAGTGCCTCCGGGACAGACCTTTATGGCTACACCTTC
V: TRBV6-5; D: NA; size: NA; J: TRBJ2-7; CDR3: CASSYRDGAYEQYF; DNA: TGTGCCAGCAGCTACCGGGACGGGGCCTACGAGCAGTACTTC
V: TRBV6-6; D: NA; size: NA; J: TRBJ1-1; CDR3: CASSYNAVRNTEAFF; DNA: TGTGCCAGCAGTTACAATGCAGTTAGGAACACTGAAGCTTTCTTT
V: TRBV4-1; D: NA; size: NA; J: TRBJ1-3; CDR3: CASSQDRGFGNTIYF; DNA: TGCGCCAGCAGCCAAGACAGGGGATTTGGAAACACCATATATTTT
V: TRBV10-1; D: NA; size: NA; J: TRBJ1-5; CDR3: CASSEEVDQPQHF; DNA: TGCGCCAGCAGTGAGGAGGTTGATCAGCCCCAGCATTTT
V: TRBV6-5; D: TRBD1; size: NA; J: TRBJ1-2; CDR3: CASSLLTGGGYGYTF; DNA: TGTGCCAGCAGTCTATTAACAGGGGGTGGATATGGCTACACCTTC
V: TRBV5-4; D: TRBD1; size: NA; J: TRBJ1-2; CDR3: CASSTPGQGADYGYTF; DNA: TGTGCCAGCAGTACGCCGGGACAGGGGGCGGACTATGGCTACACCTTC
V: TRBV6-5; D: NA; size: NA; J: TRBJ1-3; CDR3: CAGGGPNSGNTIYF; DNA: TGTGCCGGGGGGGGACCGAACTCTGGAAACACCATATATTTT
V: TRBV7-7; D: NA; size: NA; J: TRBJ1-6; CDR3: CASSLGTPDSPLHF; DNA: TGTGCCAGCAGCCTCGGGACTCCCGATTCACCCCTCCACTTT
V: TRBV4-1; D: NA; size: NA; J: TRBJ2-7; CDR3: CASSQDPAQMIF; DNA: TGCGCCAGCAGCCAAGATCCAGCACAGATGATTTTC
V: TRBV7-8; D: TRBD2; size: NA; J: TRBJ2-2; CDR3: CASSSGLAGAMGELFF; DNA: TGTGCCAGCAGCTCGGGACTAGCGGGGGCCATGGGGGAGCTGTTTTTT
V: TRBV7-3; D: NA; size: NA; J: TRBJ2-1; CDR3: CASSLTSGSQEQFF; DNA: TGTGCCAGCAGCTTAACGTCAGGCTCCCAGGAGCAGTTCTTC
V: TRBV11-2; D: NA; size: NA; J: TRBJ1-6; CDR3: CASSPMNSPLHF; DNA: TGTGCCAGCAGCCCCATGAATTCACCCCTCCACTTT
V: TRBV3-1/TRBV3-2; D: TRBD1; size: NA; J: TRBJ2-7; CDR3: CASSPDRSLYEQYF; DNA: TGTGCCAGCAGCCCGGACAGGTCCCTTTACGAGCAGTACTTC
V: TRBV5-4; D: NA; size: NA; J: TRBJ1-2; CDR3: CASSPGGRDGYTF; DNA: TGTGCCAGCAGCCCGGGAGGCCGGGATGGCTACACCTTC
V: TRBV9; D: TRBD2; size: once; J: TRBJ2-5; CDR3: CASSPGLAYETQYF; DNA: TGTGCCAGCAGCCCGGGACTAGCGTATGAGACCCAGTACTTC
V: TRBV5-6; D: TRBD1; size: NA; J: TRBJ1-2; CDR3: CASSRSRQGMDTF; DNA: TGTGCCAGCAGCCGATCGAGACAGGGGATGGACACCTTC
V: TRBV11-2; D: NA; size: NA; J: TRBJ1-2; CDR3: CASSSLRGRSNYGYTF; DNA: TGTGCCAGCAGCTCTCTAAGGGGCAGAAGTAACTATGGCTACACCTTC
V: TRBV6-4; D: NA; size: NA; J: TRBJ1-5; CDR3: CASSVSPNQPQHF; DNA: TGTGCCAGCAGTGTAAGTCCCAATCAGCCCCAGCATTTT
V: TRBV6-5; D: NA; size: NA; J: TRBJ2-2; CDR3: CASFPLLGPGELFF; DNA: TGTGCCAGCTTTCCGCTTCTCGGCCCCGGGGAGCTGTTTTTT
V: TRBV5-1; D: NA; size: NA; J: TRBJ2-7; CDR3: CASSLASGLGNEQYF; DNA: TGCGCCAGCAGCTTGGCCTCGGGCCTCGGCAACGAGCAGTACTTC
V: TRBV18; D: NA; size: NA; J: TRBJ1-2; CDR3: CASSQENYGYTF; DNA: TGTGCCAGCTCACAGGAGAACTATGGCTACACCTTC
V: TRBV12-3/TRBV12-4; D: NA; size: NA; J: TRBJ1-2; CDR3: CASSLQNPVGYTF; DNA: TGTGCCAGCAGTTTACAAAATCCGGTTGGCTACACCTTC
V: TRBV10-3; D: TRBD1; size: NA; J: TRBJ1-2; CDR3: CAIAVGTGGDYGYTF; DNA: TGTGCCATCGCAGTCGGGACAGGGGGGGACTATGGCTACACCTTC
V: TRBV4-1; D: TRBD1; size: NA; J: TRBJ2-2; CDR3: CASSQVGTGVYTGELFF; DNA: TGCGCCAGCAGCCAAGTGGGGACAGGGGTCTACACCGGGGAGCTGTTTTTT
V: TRBV3-1/TRBV3-2; D: NA; size: NA; J: TRBJ1-2; CDR3: CASSQEGQSNGYTF; DNA: TGTGCCAGCAGCCAAGAAGGACAGTCTAATGGCTACACCTTC
V: TRBV5-6; D: NA; size: NA; J: TRBJ1-1; CDR3: CASSYLDRQNTEAFF; DNA: TGTGCCAGCAGTTACCTCGACAGGCAGAACACTGAAGCTTTCTTT
V: TRBV6-4; D: TRBD2; size: NA; J: TRBJ2-1; CDR3: CASSVSASGGVVNEQFF; DNA: TGTGCCAGCAGTGTCTCGGCTAGCGGGGGGGTGGTGAATGAGCAGTTCTTC
V: TRBV5-8; D: NA; size: NA; J: TRBJ1-2; CDR3: CASSLGTYYGYTF; DNA: TGTGCCAGCAGCTTAGGGACGTATTATGGCTACACCTTC